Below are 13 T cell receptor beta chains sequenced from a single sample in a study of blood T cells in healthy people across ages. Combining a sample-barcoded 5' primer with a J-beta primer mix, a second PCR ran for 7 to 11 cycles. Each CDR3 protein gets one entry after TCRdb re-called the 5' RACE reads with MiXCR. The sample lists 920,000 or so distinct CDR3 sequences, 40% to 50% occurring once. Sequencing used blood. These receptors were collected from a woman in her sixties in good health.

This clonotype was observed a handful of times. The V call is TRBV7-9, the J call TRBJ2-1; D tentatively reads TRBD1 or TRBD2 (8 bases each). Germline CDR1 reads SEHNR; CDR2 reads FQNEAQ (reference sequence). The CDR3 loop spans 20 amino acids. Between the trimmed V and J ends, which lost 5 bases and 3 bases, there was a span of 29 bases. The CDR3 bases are TGTGCCAGCAGCGTTGACAGGGGTCGTAGCGGGATAAACCTCTACAATGAGCAGTTCTTC. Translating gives CASSVDRGRSGINLYNEQFF.

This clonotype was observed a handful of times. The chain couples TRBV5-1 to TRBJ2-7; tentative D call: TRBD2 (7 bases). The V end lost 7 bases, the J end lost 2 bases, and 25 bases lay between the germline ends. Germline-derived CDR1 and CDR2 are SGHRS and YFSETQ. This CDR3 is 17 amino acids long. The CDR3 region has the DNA TGCGCCAGCGGCCTGGCGGGGGCTGATAGGGGTCCCTACGAGCAGTACTTC. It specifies CASGLAGADRGPYEQYF.

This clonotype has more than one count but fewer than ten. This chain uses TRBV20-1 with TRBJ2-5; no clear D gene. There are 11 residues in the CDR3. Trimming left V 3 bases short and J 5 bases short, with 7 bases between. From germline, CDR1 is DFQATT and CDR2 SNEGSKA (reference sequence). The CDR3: CSASTVETQYF. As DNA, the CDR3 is TGCAGTGCTAGCACTGTCGAGACCCAGTACTTC.

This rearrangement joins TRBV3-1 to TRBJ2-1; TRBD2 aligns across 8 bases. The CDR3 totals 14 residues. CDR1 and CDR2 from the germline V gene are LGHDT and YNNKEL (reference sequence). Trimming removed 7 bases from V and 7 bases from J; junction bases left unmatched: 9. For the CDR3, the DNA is TGTGCCAGCACTTGGAGCGGGGGCCCAAATGAGCAGTTCTTC. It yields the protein CASTWSGGPNEQFF.

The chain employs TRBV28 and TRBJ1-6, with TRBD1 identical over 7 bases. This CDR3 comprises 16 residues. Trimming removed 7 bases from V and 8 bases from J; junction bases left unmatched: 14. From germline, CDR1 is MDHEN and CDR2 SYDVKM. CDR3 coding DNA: TGTGCCAGCAAATCAAGGGGGCCCGGAAGGGATTCACCCCTCCACTTT. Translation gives CASKSRGPGRDSPLHF.

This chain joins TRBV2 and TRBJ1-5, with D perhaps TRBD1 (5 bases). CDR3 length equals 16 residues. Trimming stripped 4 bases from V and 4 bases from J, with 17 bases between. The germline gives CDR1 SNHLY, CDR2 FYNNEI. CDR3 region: CASSVVRQGGNQPQHF. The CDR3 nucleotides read TGTGCCAGCAGTGTTGTGCGGCAGGGCGGGAATCAGCCCCAGCATTTT.

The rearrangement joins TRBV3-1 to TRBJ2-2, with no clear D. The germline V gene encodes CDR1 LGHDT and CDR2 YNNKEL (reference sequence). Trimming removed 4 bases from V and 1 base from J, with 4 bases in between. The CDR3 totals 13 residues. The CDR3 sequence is CASSRVNTGELFF. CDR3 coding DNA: TGTGCCAGCAGCCGGGTGAACACCGGGGAGCTGTTTTTT.

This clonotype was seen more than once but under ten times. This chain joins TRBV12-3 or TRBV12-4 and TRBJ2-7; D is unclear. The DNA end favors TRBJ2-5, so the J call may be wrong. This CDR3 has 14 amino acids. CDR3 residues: CASSWRSRQETQYF. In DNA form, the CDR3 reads TGTGCCAGCAGTTGGCGGTCTCGCCAAGAGACCCAGTACTTC.

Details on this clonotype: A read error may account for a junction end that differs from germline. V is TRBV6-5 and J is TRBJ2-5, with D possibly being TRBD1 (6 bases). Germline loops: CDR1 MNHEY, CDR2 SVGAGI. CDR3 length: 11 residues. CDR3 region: CASSIGQTQYF. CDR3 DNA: TGTGCCAGCAGCATTGGACAGACGCAGTACTTC.

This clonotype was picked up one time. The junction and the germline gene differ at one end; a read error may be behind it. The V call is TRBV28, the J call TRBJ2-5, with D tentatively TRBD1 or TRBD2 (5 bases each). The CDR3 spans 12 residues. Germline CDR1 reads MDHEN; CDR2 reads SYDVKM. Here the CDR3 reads CAGSPGRVEQYF. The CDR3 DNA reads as TGTGCCGGCAGCCCAGGGCGGGTTGAGCAGTACTTC.

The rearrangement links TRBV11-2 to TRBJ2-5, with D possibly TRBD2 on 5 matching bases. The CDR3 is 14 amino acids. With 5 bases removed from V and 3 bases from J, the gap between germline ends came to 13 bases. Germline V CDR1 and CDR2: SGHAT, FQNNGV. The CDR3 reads CASSRGLAEETQYF. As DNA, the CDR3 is TGTGCCAGCAGCCGTGGGCTAGCAGAAGAGACCCAGTACTTC.

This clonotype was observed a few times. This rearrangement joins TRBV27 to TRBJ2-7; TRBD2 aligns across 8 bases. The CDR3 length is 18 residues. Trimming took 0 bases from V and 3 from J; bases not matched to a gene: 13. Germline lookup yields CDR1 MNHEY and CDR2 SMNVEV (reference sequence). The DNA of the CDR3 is TGTGCCAGCAGTTTATCGGGGGTCGGGAGGGCCCAAAACTACGAGCAGTACTTC. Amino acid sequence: CASSLSGVGRAQNYEQYF.

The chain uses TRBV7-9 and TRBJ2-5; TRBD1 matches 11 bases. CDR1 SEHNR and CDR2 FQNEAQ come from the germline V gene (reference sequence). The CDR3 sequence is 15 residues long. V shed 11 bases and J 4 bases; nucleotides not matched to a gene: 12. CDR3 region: CAGTGTGGKAETQYF. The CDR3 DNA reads TGTGCCGGAACCGGGACAGGGGGAAAGGCAGAGACCCAGTACTTC.